The 18 T cell receptor beta chains reported below all come from one sample, sequenced in a study of blood T cell repertoires in COVID-19. Profiling relied on immunoSEQ multiplex PCR, and the TCRdb table lists in-frame clones only, not all of them. The sample contains about 290,000 clones, around four fifths of which appear only once. The specimen was peripheral blood. The receptors come from a woman in her fifties or sixties with active or convalescent COVID-19.

The rearrangement joins TRBV3-1 (or the pseudogene TRBV3-2) to TRBJ2-5; D possibly corresponds to TRBD2 (6 bases). Germline assignment: CDR1 LGHDT and CDR2 YNNKEL (reference sequence). The CDR3 has 15 amino acids. The V end lost 3 bases, the J end lost 6 bases, and 17 bases lay between the germline ends. The DNA for the CDR3 is TGTGCCAGCAGCCAGACCGAGACTAGACACAAGACCCAGTACTTC. The encoded protein is CASSQTETRHKTQYF.

V is TRBV5-1 and J is TRBJ2-3; 16 bases agree with TRBD2. Unmatched junction bases numbered 8, after V lost 3 bases and J lost 4 bases. The CDR3 is made up of 18 amino acids. Germline V gene lookup returns CDR1 SGHRS and CDR2 YFSETQ. For the CDR3, the DNA is TGCGCCAGCAGCTCGGGACTAGCGGGAGGGCCCTATCCAGATACGCAGTATTTT. Translated, it gives CASSSGLAGGPYPDTQYF.

This chain connects TRBV5-6 to TRBJ2-2, with D possibly being TRBD2 (6 bases). CDR3 size: 15 residues. The V end was cut by 2 bases, the J end by 0 bases, with 8 bases between. CDR1 is SGHDT and CDR2 is YYEEEE in the germline V gene. CDR3 region: CASSFTGANTGELFF. Written as DNA, the CDR3 is TGTGCCAGCAGCTTCACGGGGGCGAACACCGGGGAGCTGTTTTTT.

The J gene is TRBJ2-5, the V gene TRBV27; 8 positions agree with TRBD1. Trimming at V came to 8 bases and at J to 6 bases, leaving 8 bases not matched to a gene. This CDR3 comprises 13 residues. Germline CDR1 and CDR2: MNHEY and SMNVEV (reference sequence). CDR3 coding DNA: TGTGCCAGCGCTAAAGGACAGGGAAAGACCCAGTACTTC. It codes for CASAKGQGKTQYF.

The gene calls are TRBV6-5 and TRBJ1-1, with a tentative D call TRBD1 (6 bases). The V gene lost 4 bases and the J gene lost 1 base, with 16 bases spanning the gap. The germline V gene has CDR1 MNHEY and CDR2 SVGAGI. This CDR3 spans 16 amino acids. The CDR3 region has the DNA TGTGCCAGCAGTTCATTTTCAGGGGCGACGAACACTGAAGCTTTCTTT. This gives the protein CASSSFSGATNTEAFF.

This clone came up a few times. The chain carries TRBV27 and TRBJ2-1, with a possible D match to TRBD1 (6 bases). Germline CDR1 and CDR2: MNHEY and SMNVEV (reference sequence). The CDR3 runs to 14 residues. The V gene lost 5 bases and the J gene lost 4 bases, with 12 bases spanning the gap. The CDR3 protein is CASSPYREYNEQFF. DNA for the CDR3: TGTGCCAGCAGTCCGTACAGGGAGTACAATGAGCAGTTCTTC.

The count of this clone is one. The chain has TRBV9 and TRBJ2-2, with 14 bases fitting TRBD2. V lost 2 bases and J lost 6; bases outside the gene matches: 3. There are 16 residues in the CDR3. The germline CDR1 and CDR2 sequences are SGDLS and YYNGEE. For the CDR3, the DNA is TGTGCCAGCAGCGTGGGACTAGCGGGAGATGCCGGGGAGCTGTTTTTT. Translation: CASSVGLAGDAGELFF.

The chain employs TRBV30 and TRBJ2-7; TRBD2 matches at 7 bases. The CDR3 consists of 14 residues. CDR1 is GTSNPN, CDR2 SVGIG, per germline (reference sequence). The junction had 2 bases not matched to a gene; V was cut back by 0 bases and J by 0 bases. The CDR3 nucleotides read TGTGCCTGGAGTGTAGGCGGGAGCTCCTACGAGCAGTACTTC. It codes for CAWSVGGSSYEQYF.

This clone was counted ten times or more. The chain is built from TRBV10-3 and TRBJ2-7, with a weak D call TRBD2 (5 bases). V lost 2 bases and J 6 bases, leaving 8 bases between the germline ends. This CDR3 has 12 residues. Germline V gives CDR1 ENHRY, CDR2 SYGVKD. CDR3 sequence (DNA): TGTGCCATCAGTGAGGCTAGCCGCGAGCAGTACTTC. Protein sequence: CAISEASREQYF.

The CDR3 bases are TGCGCCAGCAGCCAAGAGGGCGGACTAGCGGGGACAGACGAGCAGTACTTC. It translates to CASSQEGGLAGTDEQYF. J is TRBJ2-7 and V is TRBV4-1; 12 nucleotides match TRBD2. The ends lost 0 bases at V and 5 bases at J; junction bases unmatched: 8. Germline V gene sequence: CDR1 MGHRA, CDR2 YSYEKL. The CDR3 is 17 residues long.

This rearrangement joins TRBV28 to TRBJ2-1; D is undetermined. Germline assignment: CDR1 MDHEN and CDR2 SYDVKM. The CDR3 consists of 14 residues. V shed 2 bases and J shed 0 bases, with 5 bases lying between them. CDR3 protein: CASSLTSSYNEQFF. The CDR3 coding sequence is TGTGCCAGCAGTTTAACCAGCTCCTACAATGAGCAGTTCTTC. Complete variable domain (other parts from reference TRBV28 and TRBJ2-1): DVKVTQSSRYLVKRTGEKVFLECVQDMDHENMFWYRQDPGLGLRLIYFSYDVKMKEKGDIPEGYSVSREKKERFSLILESASTNQTSMYLCASSLTSSYNEQFFGPGTRLTVL.

The chain carries TRBV6-5 and TRBJ2-1; 10 bases agree with TRBD1. Per germline, CDR1 MNHEY and CDR2 SVGAGI. The J segment lost 3 bases and the V segment lost 4 bases, leaving 3 bases of the junction unmatched. The CDR3 is 15 amino acids. The CDR3 protein is CASSSGTGDYNEQFF. In nucleotides, the CDR3 is TGTGCCAGCAGTTCCGGGACAGGGGACTACAATGAGCAGTTCTTC.

The chain is built from TRBV30 and TRBJ2-2, with TRBD2 matching 13 bases. The V segment lost 4 bases and the J segment 7 bases; nucleotides outside the gene matches: 6. CDR3 length: 15 residues. The V gene's germline CDR1 is GTSNPN and CDR2 SVGIG (reference sequence). CDR3 nucleotides: TGTGCCTGGAATCCGGGACTAGCGGGACTCGGGGAGCTGTTTTTT. Protein sequence: CAWNPGLAGLGELFF.

This sequence joins TRBV5-6 and TRBJ1-2; TRBD1 matches at 8 bases. J gave up 6 bases and V 4 bases, and 11 bases lay outside the gene matches. CDR3 length: 15 amino acids. Per the germline V gene, CDR1 is SGHDT and CDR2 is YYEEEE. The CDR3 coding sequence is TGTGCCAGCAGCCGGATCCGGACAGGGATGGATGGCTACACCTTC. It encodes CASSRIRTGMDGYTF.

The chain employs TRBV6-5 and TRBJ2-3; the D gene is possibly TRBD2 (5 bases). The CDR3 has 14 amino acids. The V end was cut by 6 bases, the J end by 2 bases, with 12 bases between. Germline CDR1 reads MNHEY; CDR2 reads SVGAGI. The CDR3 region is CASRTNPSTDTQYF. The CDR3 bases are TGTGCCAGCAGGACTAACCCCTCCACAGATACGCAGTATTTT.

This clone has only one observation. This chain uses TRBV5-6 with TRBJ2-1, with 7 positions matching TRBD1. V trimming: 4 bases; J trimming: 5 bases; junction bases outside the gene matches: 12. This CDR3 spans 16 amino acids. From germline, CDR1 is SGHDT and CDR2 YYEEEE. CDR3 coding DNA: TGTGCCAGCAGCCTAAAGACAGGGTCAACCCACAATGAGCAGTTCTTC. It specifies CASSLKTGSTHNEQFF.

This clone was counted only a few times. V usage is TRBV11-2 and J usage is TRBJ2-3; 7 bases line up with TRBD2. This CDR3 comprises 16 residues. From germline, CDR1 is SGHAT and CDR2 FQNNGV. V was pared by 7 bases and J by 4 bases, with 14 bases of the junction left unmatched. This chain's CDR3 is CASTLGFGGRPDTQYF. For the CDR3, the DNA is TGTGCCAGCACCTTGGGGTTTGGCGGGAGACCAGATACGCAGTATTTT.

Of note for this clone: Other DNA sequences in the sample encode the same CDR3. V usage is TRBV18 and J usage is TRBJ1-2; 7 nucleotides match TRBD1. V was pared by 3 bases and J by 4 bases, with 8 bases of the junction left unmatched. The V gene's germline CDR1 is KGHSH and CDR2 LQKENI. There are 15 residues in the CDR3. The CDR3 loop is CASSPSRGRGYGYTF. CDR3 coding DNA: TGTGCCAGCTCACCGTCAAGGGGGCGCGGCTATGGCTACACCTTC.